The clone carrying this T cell receptor (beta chain) was seen repeatedly, ten times or more. The antigen is unknown. Amplified TCR beta CDR3 regions derived from RNA transcripts. TCR CDR3 underwent first-round RT-PCR with the HTBI primer set. TCRdb recomputed calls from the multiplex PCR reads with MiXCR, one row per CDR3 protein. The repertoire includes approximately 500,000 distinct CDR3 sequences, 46% of them detected once, and more than 7% sits in the top ten. This entry comes from a study of T cells in Graves' hyperthyroidism and ophthalmopathy. Study-level points and caveats: The majority of expanded thyroid clonotypes above 0.001 also appeared in blood.

With 5 bases clipped from V and 4 bases from J, the junction kept 8 bases outside the gene matches. The CDR3 sequence is 17 residues long. Germline V gene lookup returns CDR1 SNHLY and CDR2 FYNNEI. The genes are TRBV2 and TRBJ2-7; 16 nucleotides match TRBD2. Sequenced: peripheral blood or thyroid tissue (not recorded which). The TCR sequence derives from a woman aged 18-29 years with Graves' hyperthyroidism. CDR3 DNA: TGTGCCAGCAGTCCCGGGACTAGCGGGAGGGCCGGGTACGAGCAGTACTTC. As protein: CASSPGTSGRAGYEQYF.